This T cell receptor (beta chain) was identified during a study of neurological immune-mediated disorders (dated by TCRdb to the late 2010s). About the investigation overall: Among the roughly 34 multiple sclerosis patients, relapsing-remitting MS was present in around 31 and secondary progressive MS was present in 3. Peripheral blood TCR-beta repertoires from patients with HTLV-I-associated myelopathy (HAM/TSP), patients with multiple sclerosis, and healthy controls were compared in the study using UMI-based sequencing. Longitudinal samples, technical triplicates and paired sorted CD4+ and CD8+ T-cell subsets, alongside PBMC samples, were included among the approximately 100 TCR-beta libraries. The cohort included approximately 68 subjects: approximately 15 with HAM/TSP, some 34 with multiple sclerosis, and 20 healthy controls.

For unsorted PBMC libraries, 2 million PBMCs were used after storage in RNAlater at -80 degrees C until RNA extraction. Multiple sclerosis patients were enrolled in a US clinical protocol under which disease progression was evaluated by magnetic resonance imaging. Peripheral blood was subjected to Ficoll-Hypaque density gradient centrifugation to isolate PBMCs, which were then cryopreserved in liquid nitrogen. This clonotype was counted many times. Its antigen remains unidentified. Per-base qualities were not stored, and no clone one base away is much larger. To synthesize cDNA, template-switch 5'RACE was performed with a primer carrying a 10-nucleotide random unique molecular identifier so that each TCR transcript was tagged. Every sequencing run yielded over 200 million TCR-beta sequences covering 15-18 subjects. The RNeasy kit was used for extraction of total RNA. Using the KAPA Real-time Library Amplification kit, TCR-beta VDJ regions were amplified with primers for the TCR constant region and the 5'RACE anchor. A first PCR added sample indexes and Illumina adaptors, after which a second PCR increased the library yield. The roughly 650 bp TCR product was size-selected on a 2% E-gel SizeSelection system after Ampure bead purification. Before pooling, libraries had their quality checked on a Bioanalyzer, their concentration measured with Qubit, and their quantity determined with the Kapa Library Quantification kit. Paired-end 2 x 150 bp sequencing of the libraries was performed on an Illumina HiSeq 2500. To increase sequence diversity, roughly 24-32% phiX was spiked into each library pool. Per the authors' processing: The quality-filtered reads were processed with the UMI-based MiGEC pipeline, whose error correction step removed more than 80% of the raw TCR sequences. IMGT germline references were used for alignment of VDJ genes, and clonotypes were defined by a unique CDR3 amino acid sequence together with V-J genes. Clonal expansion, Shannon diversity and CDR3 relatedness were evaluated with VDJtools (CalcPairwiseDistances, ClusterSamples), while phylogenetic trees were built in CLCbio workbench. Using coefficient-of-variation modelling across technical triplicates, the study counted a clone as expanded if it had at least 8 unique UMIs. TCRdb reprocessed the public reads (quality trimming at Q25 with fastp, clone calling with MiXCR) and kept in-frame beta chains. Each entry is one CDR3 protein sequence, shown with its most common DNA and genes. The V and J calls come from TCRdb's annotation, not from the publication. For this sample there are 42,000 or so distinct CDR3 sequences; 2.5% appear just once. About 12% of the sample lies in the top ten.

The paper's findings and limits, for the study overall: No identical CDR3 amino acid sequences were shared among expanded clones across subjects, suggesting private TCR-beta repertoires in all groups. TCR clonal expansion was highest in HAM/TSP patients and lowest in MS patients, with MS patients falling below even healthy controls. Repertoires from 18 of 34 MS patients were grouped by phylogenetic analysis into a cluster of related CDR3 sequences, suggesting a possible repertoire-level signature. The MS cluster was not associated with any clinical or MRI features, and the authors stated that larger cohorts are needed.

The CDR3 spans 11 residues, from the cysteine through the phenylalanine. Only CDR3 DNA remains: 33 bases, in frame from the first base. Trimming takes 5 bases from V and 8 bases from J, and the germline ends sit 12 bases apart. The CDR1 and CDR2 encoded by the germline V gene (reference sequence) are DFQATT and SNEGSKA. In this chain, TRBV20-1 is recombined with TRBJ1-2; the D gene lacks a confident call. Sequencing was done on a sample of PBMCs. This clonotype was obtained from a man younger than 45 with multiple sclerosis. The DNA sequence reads TGCAGTGCTCAGGCCTCTGGGGGCTACACCTTC. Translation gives CSAQASGGYTF.